This T cell receptor (beta chain) emerged from a study of blood T cell repertoires in COVID-19. About the research overall: COVID-19 samples, acute and convalescent, were from the United States, Italy and Spain. PBMCs, B-cell-depleted T cells, or T cells were the source of the cDNA or gDNA that made up the material.

This CDR3 contains 14 residues. V dropped 4 bases and J dropped 10 bases, with 17 bases sitting between them. Germline CDR1 is LGHDT and CDR2 is YNNKEL (reference sequence). Authors' methods: Reference gene primer amplification gave nucleated cell count estimates. TCRdb's copy holds only in-frame clones and misses some; the assay was immunoSEQ multiplex PCR. That table gives V, J and clone size, and the DNA gave D and trimming. The sample records fewer than 200,000 clones, approximately 79% being singletons. The V call is TRBV3-1 (or the pseudogene TRBV3-2), the J call TRBJ2-1; D is unresolved. Sequencing was carried out using peripheral blood. The clonotype was recovered from an elderly woman with acute or convalescent COVID-19. The DNA for the CDR3 is TGTGCCAGCAGCCCCCTTAGTTATAGCCGGGAGCAGTTCTTC. This encodes CASSPLSYSREQFF.